A selection of T cell receptor beta chains follows, all from one sample in a study of blood T cell repertoires in COVID-19. This table comes from immunoSEQ multiplex PCR, and its TCRdb copy is limited to in-frame clones, with some not included. The data contain around 140,000 clones, approximately 85% of them singletons. Source material: peripheral blood. The source is a human donor with acute or convalescent COVID-19. The donor label of this sample is uncertain. Both conserved end residues are part of each CDR3. A D gene is named only where the DNA matches it firmly. A clone size is listed for some rows: how often the clone was seen (once, few, many), or a class if it is expanded.

D gene: TRBD1
V gene: TRBV9
clone size: NA
J gene: TRBJ1-1
CDR3 length: 15
CDR3 protein: CASSSGQGAFTEAFF
CDR3 DNA: TGTGCCAGCAGCTCGGGACAGGGGGCTTTCACTGAAGCTTTCTTT

D gene: TRBD2
V gene: TRBV7-3
clone size: NA
J gene: TRBJ2-7
CDR3 length: 16
CDR3 protein: CASSLSGGDSSYEQYF
CDR3 DNA: TGTGCCAGCAGCTTATCGGGAGGCGACAGCTCCTACGAGCAGTACTTC

D gene: NA
V gene: TRBV27
clone size: once
J gene: TRBJ1-1
CDR3 length: 14
CDR3 protein: CASSWGWGNTEAFF
CDR3 DNA: TGTGCCAGCAGTTGGGGCTGGGGGAACACTGAAGCTTTCTTT

D gene: NA
V gene: TRBV3-1/TRBV3-2
clone size: NA
J gene: TRBJ1-3
CDR3 length: 17
CDR3 protein: CASSQDTGGLSGNTIYF
CDR3 DNA: TGTGCCAGCAGCCAAGATACCGGGGGACTCTCTGGAAACACCATATATTTT

D gene: TRBD1
V gene: TRBV5-4
clone size: NA
J gene: TRBJ1-2
CDR3 length: 15
CDR3 protein: CASSEDRGPLGGYTF
CDR3 DNA: TGTGCCAGCAGCGAGGACAGGGGCCCCCTCGGAGGCTACACCTTC

D gene: NA
V gene: TRBV19
clone size: NA
J gene: TRBJ1-6
CDR3 length: 12
CDR3 protein: CASTRGASPLHF
CDR3 DNA: TGTGCCAGTACTCGTGGGGCTTCACCCCTCCACTTT

D gene: NA
V gene: TRBV12-3/TRBV12-4
clone size: NA
J gene: TRBJ1-2
CDR3 length: 13
CDR3 protein: CASSLRGSSGYTF
CDR3 DNA: TGTGCCAGCAGTTTAAGGGGCTCCTCTGGCTACACCTTC

D gene: NA
V gene: TRBV5-1
clone size: few
J gene: TRBJ2-1
CDR3 length: 15
CDR3 protein: CASSLTGVYYNEQFF
CDR3 DNA: TGCGCCAGCAGCTTGACGGGGGTTTACTACAATGAGCAGTTCTTC

D gene: TRBD1
V gene: TRBV6-4
clone size: NA
J gene: TRBJ2-2
CDR3 length: 16
CDR3 protein: CASSGKGQENTGELFF
CDR3 DNA: TGTGCCAGCAGTGGAAAGGGACAGGAGAACACCGGGGAGCTGTTTTTT

D gene: TRBD1
V gene: TRBV28
clone size: NA
J gene: TRBJ1-1
CDR3 length: 14
CDR3 protein: CASSRTGEHLEAFF
CDR3 DNA: TGTGCCAGCAGTCGAACAGGGGAGCACCTGGAAGCTTTCTTT

D gene: TRBD2
V gene: TRBV9
clone size: NA
J gene: TRBJ2-1
CDR3 length: 16
CDR3 protein: CASTTGLAGGTNEQFF
CDR3 DNA: TGTGCCAGCACTACGGGACTAGCGGGGGGTACAAATGAGCAGTTCTTC

D gene: NA
V gene: TRBV29-1
clone size: NA
J gene: TRBJ2-5
CDR3 length: 13
CDR3 protein: CSVAGGYQETQYF
CDR3 DNA: TGCAGTGTTGCGGGCGGGTATCAAGAGACCCAGTACTTC

D gene: NA
V gene: TRBV25-1
clone size: NA
J gene: TRBJ1-1
CDR3 length: 13
CDR3 protein: CATSTGRNTEAFF
CDR3 DNA: TGTGCCACGTCTACAGGGCGGAACACTGAAGCTTTCTTT

D gene: TRBD2
V gene: TRBV5-4
clone size: NA
J gene: TRBJ2-2
CDR3 length: 16
CDR3 protein: CASSASSGMDTGELFF
CDR3 DNA: TGTGCCAGCAGCGCCTCTAGCGGGATGGACACCGGGGAGCTGTTTTTT

D gene: TRBD1
V gene: TRBV5-1
clone size: NA
J gene: TRBJ1-3
CDR3 length: 15
CDR3 protein: CASSTRTGEGNTIYF
CDR3 DNA: TGCGCCAGCAGCACCCGGACAGGGGAAGGAAACACCATATATTTT

D gene: TRBD1
V gene: TRBV12-3/TRBV12-4
clone size: NA
J gene: TRBJ1-2
CDR3 length: 13
CDR3 protein: CASSFGQDYGYTF
CDR3 DNA: TGTGCCAGCAGTTTCGGACAGGATTATGGCTACACCTTC

D gene: TRBD1
V gene: TRBV7-8
clone size: NA
J gene: TRBJ1-1
CDR3 length: 17
CDR3 protein: CASSFPRTGGKVTEAFF
CDR3 DNA: TGTGCCAGCAGCTTCCCCCGCACAGGGGGCAAGGTCACTGAAGCTTTCTTT

D gene: NA
V gene: TRBV24-1
clone size: NA
J gene: TRBJ2-1
CDR3 length: 14
CDR3 protein: CATGRDYSYNEQFF
CDR3 DNA: TGTGCCACCGGGCGCGACTACTCATACAATGAGCAGTTCTTC

D gene: TRBD2
V gene: TRBV11-2
clone size: once
J gene: TRBJ2-1
CDR3 length: 15
CDR3 protein: CASSRLAGGVHEQFF
CDR3 DNA: TGTGCCAGCAGCCGCCTAGCGGGAGGGGTACATGAGCAGTTCTTC

D gene: NA
V gene: TRBV10-3
clone size: few
J gene: TRBJ2-6
CDR3 length: 14
CDR3 protein: CAISESSGANVLTF
CDR3 DNA: TGTGCCATCAGTGAGTCGAGCGGGGCCAACGTCCTGACTTTC

D gene: TRBD2
V gene: TRBV27
clone size: few
J gene: TRBJ2-7
CDR3 length: 14
CDR3 protein: CASSWGGDSYEQYF
CDR3 DNA: TGTGCCAGCAGTTGGGGAGGGGATAGCTACGAGCAGTACTTC

D gene: TRBD2
V gene: TRBV11-2
clone size: NA
J gene: TRBJ2-3
CDR3 length: 16
CDR3 protein: CASSLALAGDTDTQYF
CDR3 DNA: TGTGCCAGCAGCTTAGCTTTAGCGGGGGACACAGATACGCAGTATTTT

D gene: TRBD1
V gene: TRBV3-1/TRBV3-2
clone size: NA
J gene: TRBJ1-6
CDR3 length: 15
CDR3 protein: CASSFGDSKNSPLHF
CDR3 DNA: TGTGCCAGCAGCTTTGGGGACAGCAAAAATTCACCCCTCCACTTT

D gene: TRBD1
V gene: TRBV19
clone size: NA
J gene: TRBJ2-1
CDR3 length: 18
CDR3 protein: CASSLKRTGGSSYNEQFF
CDR3 DNA: TGTGCCAGTAGCCTAAAGCGGACAGGAGGAAGCTCCTACAATGAGCAGTTCTTC

D gene: NA
V gene: TRBV5-1
clone size: NA
J gene: TRBJ1-1
CDR3 length: 18
CDR3 protein: CASSRRLDGGWGDTEAFF
CDR3 DNA: TGCGCCAGCAGCCGACGTCTAGACGGCGGGTGGGGGGACACTGAAGCTTTCTTT

D gene: TRBD1
V gene: TRBV27
clone size: NA
J gene: TRBJ1-1
CDR3 length: 14
CDR3 protein: CASSLNRGGTEAFF
CDR3 DNA: TGTGCCAGCAGTTTAAACAGGGGGGGCACTGAAGCTTTCTTT

D gene: TRBD2
V gene: TRBV9
clone size: NA
J gene: TRBJ2-2
CDR3 length: 17
CDR3 protein: CASSVGPGLAATGELFF
CDR3 DNA: TGTGCCAGCAGCGTAGGGCCGGGACTAGCAGCCACCGGGGAGCTGTTTTTT

D gene: TRBD1
V gene: TRBV6-5
clone size: NA
J gene: TRBJ2-5
CDR3 length: 15
CDR3 protein: CASTKDRGRQETQYF
CDR3 DNA: TGTGCCAGCACTAAGGACAGGGGGAGGCAAGAGACCCAGTACTTC

D gene: TRBD2
V gene: TRBV9
clone size: NA
J gene: TRBJ2-5
CDR3 length: 16
CDR3 protein: CASSVVGLANQETQYF
CDR3 DNA: TGTGCCAGCAGCGTAGTGGGACTAGCTAATCAAGAGACCCAGTACTTC

D gene: TRBD1
V gene: TRBV5-1
clone size: NA
J gene: TRBJ2-7
CDR3 length: 16
CDR3 protein: CASSRATGGLAYEQYF
CDR3 DNA: TGCGCCAGCAGCCGAGCCACAGGGGGCCTCGCCTACGAGCAGTACTTC

D gene: TRBD1
V gene: TRBV7-2
clone size: NA
J gene: TRBJ1-1
CDR3 length: 13
CDR3 protein: CASSKTGDTEAFF
CDR3 DNA: TGTGCCAGCAGCAAGACAGGGGACACTGAAGCTTTCTTT

D gene: TRBD2
V gene: TRBV7-2
clone size: NA
J gene: TRBJ2-7
CDR3 length: 14
CDR3 protein: CASSPRGGGREQYF
CDR3 DNA: TGTGCCAGCAGCCCAAGGGGCGGGGGTCGTGAGCAGTACTTC

D gene: TRBD1
V gene: TRBV5-5
clone size: few
J gene: TRBJ1-5
CDR3 length: 15
CDR3 protein: CASSWTGISNQPQHF
CDR3 DNA: TGTGCCAGCAGCTGGACAGGGATCTCTAATCAGCCCCAGCATTTT

D gene: NA
V gene: TRBV9
clone size: NA
J gene: TRBJ2-3
CDR3 length: 16
CDR3 protein: CASSVATWRAGDTQYF
CDR3 DNA: TGTGCCAGCAGCGTAGCTACCTGGAGGGCCGGGGATACGCAGTATTTT

D gene: TRBD1
V gene: TRBV27
clone size: once
J gene: TRBJ1-6
CDR3 length: 15
CDR3 protein: CASRTGVAYNSPLHF
CDR3 DNA: TGTGCCAGCAGAACAGGGGTGGCCTATAATTCACCCCTCCACTTT

D gene: NA
V gene: TRBV11-2
clone size: NA
J gene: TRBJ1-1
CDR3 length: 12
CDR3 protein: CASSLDMTEAFF
CDR3 DNA: TGTGCCAGCAGCTTAGATATGACTGAAGCTTTCTTT

D gene: NA
V gene: TRBV5-5
clone size: few
J gene: TRBJ1-1
CDR3 length: 15
CDR3 protein: CASSSAAGRHTEAFF
CDR3 DNA: TGTGCCAGCAGCTCGGCCGCAGGGAGGCACACTGAAGCTTTCTTT

D gene: NA
V gene: TRBV27
clone size: once
J gene: TRBJ1-5
CDR3 length: 16
CDR3 protein: CASSSRTTGGNQPQHF
CDR3 DNA: TGTGCCAGCAGTTCCCGGACGACCGGGGGCAATCAGCCCCAGCATTTT

D gene: TRBD1
V gene: TRBV28
clone size: once
J gene: TRBJ1-2
CDR3 length: 14
CDR3 protein: CASQMSGQGFGYTF
CDR3 DNA: TGTGCCAGTCAAATGTCGGGACAGGGGTTTGGCTACACCTTC

D gene: NA
V gene: TRBV10-3
clone size: NA
J gene: TRBJ1-4
CDR3 length: 14
CDR3 protein: CAISTGFTNEKLFF
CDR3 DNA: TGTGCCATCAGTACAGGGTTCACTAATGAAAAACTGTTTTTT

D gene: TRBD2
V gene: TRBV28
clone size: NA
J gene: TRBJ2-3
CDR3 length: 16
CDR3 protein: CASSFRGTSGGGTQYF
CDR3 DNA: TGTGCCAGCAGTTTTAGAGGGACTAGCGGGGGAGGTACGCAGTATTTT

D gene: TRBD1
V gene: TRBV28
clone size: NA
J gene: TRBJ2-3
CDR3 length: 15
CDR3 protein: CASSSAGQGADTQYF
CDR3 DNA: TGTGCCAGCAGTTCGGCGGGACAGGGTGCAGATACGCAGTATTTT

D gene: NA
V gene: TRBV3-1/TRBV3-2
clone size: many
J gene: TRBJ2-2
CDR3 length: 14
CDR3 protein: CASSPPRAPGELFF
CDR3 DNA: TGTGCCAGCAGCCCACCACGCGCACCCGGGGAGCTGTTTTTT

D gene: TRBD2
V gene: TRBV11-2
clone size: NA
J gene: TRBJ2-5
CDR3 length: 18
CDR3 protein: CASSSPARASGRRETQYF
CDR3 DNA: TGTGCCAGCAGCTCACCCGCAAGGGCTAGCGGGAGGAGGGAGACCCAGTACTTC

D gene: NA
V gene: TRBV5-3
clone size: NA
J gene: TRBJ1-5
CDR3 length: 15
CDR3 protein: CARSLRGGRSQPQHF
CDR3 DNA: TGTGCCAGAAGCCTCCGGGGAGGCAGAAGTCAGCCCCAGCATTTT

D gene: TRBD2
V gene: TRBV19
clone size: NA
J gene: TRBJ2-5
CDR3 length: 16
CDR3 protein: CASSIDPAGGRETQYF
CDR3 DNA: TGTGCCAGTAGTATAGATCCTGCGGGGGGGAGAGAGACCCAGTACTTC

D gene: NA
V gene: TRBV5-6
clone size: NA
J gene: TRBJ2-1
CDR3 length: 15
CDR3 protein: CASRLRLVEVNEQFF
CDR3 DNA: TGTGCCAGCAGGCTGAGACTTGTAGAGGTCAATGAGCAGTTCTTC

D gene: TRBD1
V gene: TRBV4-3
clone size: NA
J gene: TRBJ2-2
CDR3 length: 15
CDR3 protein: CASSPGTGFFGELFF
CDR3 DNA: TGCGCCAGCAGTCCCGGGACAGGGTTTTTCGGGGAGCTGTTTTTT

D gene: NA
V gene: TRBV4-3
clone size: few
J gene: TRBJ1-1
CDR3 length: 14
CDR3 protein: CASSQAQGIAEAFF
CDR3 DNA: TGCGCCAGCAGCCAAGCTCAGGGAATTGCTGAAGCTTTCTTT

D gene: NA
V gene: TRBV5-8
clone size: few
J gene: TRBJ2-1
CDR3 length: 13
CDR3 protein: CASSLVRGGEQFF
CDR3 DNA: TGTGCCAGCAGCTTGGTCCGGGGAGGTGAGCAGTTCTTC

D gene: NA
V gene: TRBV7-8
clone size: NA
J gene: TRBJ1-5
CDR3 length: 16
CDR3 protein: CASSLRWQGGNQPQHF
CDR3 DNA: TGTGCCAGCAGCTTAAGGTGGCAGGGTGGAAATCAGCCCCAGCATTTT

D gene: NA
V gene: TRBV4-2
clone size: NA
J gene: TRBJ1-2
CDR3 length: 15
CDR3 protein: CASSQDAGLNYGYTF
CDR3 DNA: TGTGCCAGCAGCCAAGACGCGGGGCTTAACTATGGCTACACCTTC

D gene: NA
V gene: TRBV7-2
clone size: NA
J gene: TRBJ1-2
CDR3 length: 13
CDR3 protein: CASSLPRGNGYTF
CDR3 DNA: TGTGCCAGCAGCTTGCCTAGGGGGAATGGCTACACCTTC

D gene: TRBD1
V gene: TRBV7-8
clone size: once
J gene: TRBJ2-7
CDR3 length: 16
CDR3 protein: CASSLVGTGAGHEQYF
CDR3 DNA: TGTGCCAGCAGCTTAGTCGGAACAGGGGCGGGCCACGAGCAGTACTTC

D gene: TRBD1
V gene: TRBV24-1
clone size: NA
J gene: TRBJ1-2
CDR3 length: 15
CDR3 protein: CATSDDGQGTISYTF
CDR3 DNA: TGTGCCACCAGTGACGACGGACAGGGGACCATAAGCTACACCTTC

D gene: NA
V gene: TRBV6-5
clone size: NA
J gene: TRBJ2-7
CDR3 length: 11
CDR3 protein: CASSYNGEQYF
CDR3 DNA: TGTGCCAGCAGTTACAACGGCGAGCAGTACTTC

D gene: TRBD2
V gene: TRBV3-1/TRBV3-2
clone size: NA
J gene: TRBJ2-1
CDR3 length: 14
CDR3 protein: CASSLSRDYNEQFF
CDR3 DNA: TGTGCCAGCAGCCTCTCCCGGGACTATAATGAGCAGTTCTTC

D gene: NA
V gene: TRBV6-6
clone size: NA
J gene: TRBJ2-5
CDR3 length: 12
CDR3 protein: CASLAVKETQYF
CDR3 DNA: TGTGCCAGCTTGGCAGTAAAAGAGACCCAGTACTTC

D gene: TRBD1
V gene: TRBV19
clone size: NA
J gene: TRBJ1-2
CDR3 length: 15
CDR3 protein: CASSRDRSPSIGYTF
CDR3 DNA: TGTGCCAGTAGCAGGGACAGGTCCCCTTCGATCGGCTACACCTTC